A selection of T cell receptor beta chains follows, all from one sample in a study of radiation and T cells in renal cell carcinoma. Produced via immunoSEQ multiplex PCR; TCRdb's table is partial and in-frame only. The sample consists of about 140,000 clones, roughly 83% of them appearing once. The sample was blood, taken from a patient whose treatment included radiotherapy and nephrectomy. The receptors were gathered from a woman between 45 and 65 years old with renal cell carcinoma. CDR3s include the opening cysteine and the closing phenylalanine or tryptophan. A D gene is named only where the DNA matches it firmly. Expanded clones are given a class, and other clones once, few, many or no size at all.

>-|TRBV14|TRBJ2-7|-
CASSPVGAWTEQYF
TGTGCCAGCAGCCCCGTGGGTGCCTGGACTGAGCAGTACTTC
>TRBD2|TRBV4-2|TRBJ2-4|once
CASSQDLPSGKLAKNIQYF
TGTGCCAGCAGCCAAGATCTGCCTAGCGGGAAACTAGCCAAAAACATTCAGTACTTC
>-|TRBV19|TRBJ1-4|-
CASSTRVDDEKLFF
TGTGCCAGTAGCACCAGGGTGGATGATGAAAAACTGTTTTTT
>-|TRBV5-6|TRBJ1-2|-
CASSQRELRHGYTF
TGTGCCAGCAGCCAACGGGAGTTGCGGCATGGCTACACCTTC
>-|TRBV4-2|TRBJ1-4|-
CASSQDREGGEKLFF
TGTGCCAGCAGCCAAGACAGGGAGGGAGGTGAAAAACTGTTTTTT
>-|TRBV5-6|TRBJ2-5|-
CASSPVRRQRQETQYF
TGTGCCAGCAGCCCAGTCCGAAGACAGAGACAAGAGACCCAGTACTTC
>-|TRBV2|TRBJ1-5|-
CASRLDVVNQPQHF
TGTGCCAGCAGACTGGACGTAGTCAATCAGCCCCAGCATTTT
>-|TRBV15|TRBJ2-7|-
CATSRERPFYEQYF
TGTGCCACCAGCAGAGAACGGCCGTTCTACGAGCAGTACTTC
>-|TRBV2|TRBJ2-5|once
CASSEQGYQETQYF
TGTGCCAGCAGTGAGCAGGGGTACCAGGAGACCCAGTACTTC
>TRBD1|TRBV7-2|TRBJ1-2|once
CASGIPGQVGGYTF
TGTGCCAGCGGAATACCGGGACAGGTGGGCGGCTACACCTTC
>-|TRBV5-6|TRBJ2-5|-
CASSLVGAVETQYF
TGTGCCAGCAGCTTGGTGGGGGCCGTGGAGACCCAGTACTTC
>TRBD2|TRBV27|TRBJ2-7|once
CASSRAGLAGYEQYF
TGTGCCAGCAGTAGAGCGGGACTAGCGGGTTACGAGCAGTACTTC
>TRBD2|TRBV29-1|TRBJ2-7|-
CSVRSLAGDEQYF
TGCAGCGTTCGGTCTCTAGCGGGAGACGAGCAGTACTTC
>-|TRBV10-3|TRBJ2-6|-
CAISLSSGANVLTF
TGTGCCATCAGCCTTAGCTCTGGGGCCAACGTCCTGACTTTC
>-|TRBV10-3|TRBJ1-2|-
CAISEERVRGYGYTF
TGTGCCATCAGTGAGGAGAGGGTCCGGGGGTATGGCTACACCTTC
>TRBD2|TRBV7-2|TRBJ2-7|-
CASSLVSSGRGEQYF
TGTGCCAGCAGCTTAGTCAGTAGCGGGAGGGGCGAGCAGTACTTC
>TRBD2|TRBV19|TRBJ2-7|-
CASSPRTSGVSYEQYF
TGTGCCAGTAGTCCGCGGACTAGCGGAGTCTCCTACGAGCAGTACTTC
>-|TRBV7-9|TRBJ1-2|-
CASSLDGYTF
TGTGCCAGCAGCTTGGATGGCTACACCTTC
>-|TRBV6-5|TRBJ2-2|-
CASRASDTGELFF
TGTGCCAGCCGGGCTAGCGACACCGGGGAGCTGTTTTTT
>-|TRBV20-1|TRBJ1-4|few
CSADGGEKLFF
TGCAGTGCCGACGGGGGTGAAAAACTGTTTTTT
>-|TRBV7-2|TRBJ2-2|-
CASAFALTGELFF
TGTGCCAGCGCCTTCGCCCTAACCGGGGAGCTGTTTTTT